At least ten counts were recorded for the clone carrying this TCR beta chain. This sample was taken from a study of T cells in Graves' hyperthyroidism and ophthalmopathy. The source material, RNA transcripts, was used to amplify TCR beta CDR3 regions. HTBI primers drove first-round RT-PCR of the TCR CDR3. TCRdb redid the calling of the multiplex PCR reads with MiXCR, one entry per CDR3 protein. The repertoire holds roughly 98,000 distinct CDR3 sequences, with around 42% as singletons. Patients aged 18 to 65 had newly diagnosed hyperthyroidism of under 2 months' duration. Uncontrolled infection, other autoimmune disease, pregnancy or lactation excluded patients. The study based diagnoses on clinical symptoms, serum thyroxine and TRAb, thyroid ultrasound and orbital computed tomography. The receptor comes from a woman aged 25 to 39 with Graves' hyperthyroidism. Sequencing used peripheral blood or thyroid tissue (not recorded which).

CDR3 nucleotides: TGCGCCAGCAGCTTGGTCCCAGGATCCACTGAAGCTTTCTTT. Its protein is CASSLVPGSTEAFF. The chain has TRBV5-1 and TRBJ1-1; D gene unclear. The CDR3 consists of 14 residues. From germline, CDR1 is SGHRS and CDR2 YFSETQ. Between the trimmed V and J ends, which lost 0 bases and 4 bases, there was a span of 10 bases.